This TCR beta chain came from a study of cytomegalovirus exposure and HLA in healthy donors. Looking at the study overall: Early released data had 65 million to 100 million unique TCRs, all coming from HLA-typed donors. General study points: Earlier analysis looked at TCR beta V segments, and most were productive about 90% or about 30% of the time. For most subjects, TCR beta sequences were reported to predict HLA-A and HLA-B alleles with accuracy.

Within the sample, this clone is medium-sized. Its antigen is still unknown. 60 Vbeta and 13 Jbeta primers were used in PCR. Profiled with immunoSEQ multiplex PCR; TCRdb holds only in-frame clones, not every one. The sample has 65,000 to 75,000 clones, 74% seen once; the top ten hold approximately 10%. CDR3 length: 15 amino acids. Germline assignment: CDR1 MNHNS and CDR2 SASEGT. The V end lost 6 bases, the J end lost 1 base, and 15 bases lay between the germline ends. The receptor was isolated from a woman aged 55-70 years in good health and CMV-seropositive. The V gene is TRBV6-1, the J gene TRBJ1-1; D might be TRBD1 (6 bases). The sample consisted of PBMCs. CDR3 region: CASRTSVTGNTEAFF. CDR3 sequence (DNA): TGTGCCAGCAGAACTTCGGTGACAGGGAACACTGAAGCTTTCTTT.